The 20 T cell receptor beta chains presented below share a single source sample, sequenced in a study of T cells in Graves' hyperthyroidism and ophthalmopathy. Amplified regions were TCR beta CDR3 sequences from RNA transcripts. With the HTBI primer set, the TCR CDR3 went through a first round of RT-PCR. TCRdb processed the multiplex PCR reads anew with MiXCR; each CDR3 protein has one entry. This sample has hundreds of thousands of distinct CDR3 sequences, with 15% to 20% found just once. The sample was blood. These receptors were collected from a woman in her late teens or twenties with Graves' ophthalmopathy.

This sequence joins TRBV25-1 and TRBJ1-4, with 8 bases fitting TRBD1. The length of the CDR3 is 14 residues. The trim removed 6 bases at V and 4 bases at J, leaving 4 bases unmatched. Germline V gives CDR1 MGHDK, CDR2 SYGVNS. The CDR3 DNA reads TGTGCCAGCAGCGCCGACAGGGGTAATGAAAAACTGTTTTTT. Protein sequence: CASSADRGNEKLFF.

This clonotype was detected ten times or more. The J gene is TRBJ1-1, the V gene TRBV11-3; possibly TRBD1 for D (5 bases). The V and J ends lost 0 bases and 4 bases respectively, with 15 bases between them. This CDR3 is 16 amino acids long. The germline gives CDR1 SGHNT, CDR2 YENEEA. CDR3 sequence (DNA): TGTGCCAGCAGCTTAGATGGGACGGATCCGAGCACTGAAGCTTTCTTT. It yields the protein CASSLDGTDPSTEAFF.

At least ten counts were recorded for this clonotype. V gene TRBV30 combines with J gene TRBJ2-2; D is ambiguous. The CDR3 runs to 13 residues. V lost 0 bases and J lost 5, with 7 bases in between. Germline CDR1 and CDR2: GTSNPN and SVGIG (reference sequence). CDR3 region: CAWSVRSTGELFF. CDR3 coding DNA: TGTGCCTGGAGTGTACGGTCTACCGGGGAGCTGTTTTTT.

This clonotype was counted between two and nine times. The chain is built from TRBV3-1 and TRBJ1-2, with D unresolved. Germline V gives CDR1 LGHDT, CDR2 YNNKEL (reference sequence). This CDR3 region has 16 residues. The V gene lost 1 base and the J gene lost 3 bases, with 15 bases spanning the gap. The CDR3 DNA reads TGTGCCAGCAGCCAAGGACGGGTTCAATGGGACTATGGCTACACCTTC. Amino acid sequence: CASSQGRVQWDYGYTF.

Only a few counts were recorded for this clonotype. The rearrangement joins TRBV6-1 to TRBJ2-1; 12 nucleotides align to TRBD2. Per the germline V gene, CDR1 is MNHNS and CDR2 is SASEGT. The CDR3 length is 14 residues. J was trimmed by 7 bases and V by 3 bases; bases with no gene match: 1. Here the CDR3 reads CASSDGLAGNEQFF. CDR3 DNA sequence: TGTGCCAGCAGTGATGGACTAGCGGGGAATGAGCAGTTCTTC.

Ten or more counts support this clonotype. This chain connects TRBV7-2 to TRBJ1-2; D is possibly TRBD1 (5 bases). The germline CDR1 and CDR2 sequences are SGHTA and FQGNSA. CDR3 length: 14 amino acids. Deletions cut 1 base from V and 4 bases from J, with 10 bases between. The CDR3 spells CASSLGGESYGYTF. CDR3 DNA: TGTGCCAGCAGCTTAGGGGGGGAGAGCTATGGCTACACCTTC.

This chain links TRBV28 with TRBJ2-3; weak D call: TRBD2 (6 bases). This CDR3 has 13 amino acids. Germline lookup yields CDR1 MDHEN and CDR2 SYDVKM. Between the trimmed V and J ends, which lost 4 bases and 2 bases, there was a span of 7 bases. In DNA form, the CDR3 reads TGTGCCAGCAGTTGGGGGGACACAGATACGCAGTATTTT. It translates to CASSWGDTDTQYF.

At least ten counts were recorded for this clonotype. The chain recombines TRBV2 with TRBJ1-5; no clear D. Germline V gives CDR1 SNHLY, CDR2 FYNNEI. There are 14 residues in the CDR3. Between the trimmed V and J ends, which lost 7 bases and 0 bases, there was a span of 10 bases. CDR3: CASTGSYSNQPQHF. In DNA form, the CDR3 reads TGTGCCAGCACCGGGAGTTATAGCAATCAGCCCCAGCATTTT.

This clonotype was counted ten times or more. The CDR3, as DNA: TGTGCCTGGAGTGTAGGTAGCGGGAGTAATGAGCAGTTCTTC. Its translation is CAWSVGSGSNEQFF. The chain recombines TRBV30 with TRBJ2-1; TRBD2 agrees at 9 bases. The V segment lost 0 bases and the J segment 7 bases; nucleotides outside the gene matches: 4. Germline-derived CDR1 and CDR2 are GTSNPN and SVGIG (reference sequence). The CDR3 length is 14 residues.

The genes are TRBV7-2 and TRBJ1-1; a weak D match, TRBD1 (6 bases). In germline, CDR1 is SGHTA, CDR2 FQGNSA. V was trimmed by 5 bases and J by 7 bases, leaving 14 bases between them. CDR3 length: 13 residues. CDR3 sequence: CASSPGEGGEAFF. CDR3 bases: TGTGCCAGCAGCCCCGGGGAGGGGGGTGAAGCTTTCTTT. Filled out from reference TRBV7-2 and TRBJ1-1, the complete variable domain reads GAGVSQSPSNKVTEKGKDVELRCDPISGHTALYWYRQSLGQGLEFLIYFQGNSAPDKSGLPSDRFSAERTGGSVSTLTIQRTQQEDSAVYLCASSPGEGGEAFFGQGTRLTVV.

The CDR3 spells CASSPTRPGELFF. The CDR3 coding sequence is TGTGCCAGCAGCCCGACTAGACCCGGGGAGCTGTTTTTT. The V gene is TRBV7-2, the J gene TRBJ2-2; the D gene is possibly TRBD2 (6 bases). The CDR3 is made up of 13 amino acids. CDR1 and CDR2 from the germline V gene are SGHTA and FQGNSA. V was clipped by 5 bases and J by 6 bases, with 10 bases between them.

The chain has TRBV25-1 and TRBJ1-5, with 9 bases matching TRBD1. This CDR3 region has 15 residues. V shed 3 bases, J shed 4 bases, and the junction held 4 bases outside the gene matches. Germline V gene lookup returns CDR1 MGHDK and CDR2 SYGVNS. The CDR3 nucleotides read TGTGCCAGCAGTGAGGATGGGACAGGGAATCAGCCCCAGCATTTT. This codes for CASSEDGTGNQPQHF.

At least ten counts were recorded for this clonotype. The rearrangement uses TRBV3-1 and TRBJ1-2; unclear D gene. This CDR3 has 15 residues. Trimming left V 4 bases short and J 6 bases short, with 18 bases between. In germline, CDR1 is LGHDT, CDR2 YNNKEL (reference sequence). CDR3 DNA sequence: TGTGCCAGCAGCCCACTCCAGGAGTATATCAATGGCTACACCTTC. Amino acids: CASSPLQEYINGYTF.

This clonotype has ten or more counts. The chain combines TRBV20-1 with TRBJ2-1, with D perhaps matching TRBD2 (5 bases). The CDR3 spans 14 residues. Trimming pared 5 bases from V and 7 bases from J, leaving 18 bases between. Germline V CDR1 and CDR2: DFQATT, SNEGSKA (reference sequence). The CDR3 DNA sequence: TGCAGTGCTGGGAGTGTTACCGGAAGAAATGAGCAGTTCTTC. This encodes CSAGSVTGRNEQFF.

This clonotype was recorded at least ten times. CDR3 region: CASSQVPSSGNTIYF. The CDR3 nucleotides are TGTGCCAGCAGCCAAGTGCCAAGCTCTGGAAACACCATATATTTT. This rearrangement joins TRBV3-1 to TRBJ1-3; D ambiguous. Between the trimmed V and J ends, which lost 1 base and 0 bases, there was a span of 7 bases. The CDR3 is 15 amino acids. CDR1 and CDR2 (germline): LGHDT, YNNKEL (reference sequence).

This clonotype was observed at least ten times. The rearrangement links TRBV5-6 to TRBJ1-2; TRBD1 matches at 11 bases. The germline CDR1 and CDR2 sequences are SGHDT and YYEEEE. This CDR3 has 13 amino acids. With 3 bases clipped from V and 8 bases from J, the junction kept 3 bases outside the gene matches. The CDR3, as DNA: TGTGCCAGCAGCTCGGGACAGGGGGGCGGCTACACCTTC. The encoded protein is CASSSGQGGGYTF.

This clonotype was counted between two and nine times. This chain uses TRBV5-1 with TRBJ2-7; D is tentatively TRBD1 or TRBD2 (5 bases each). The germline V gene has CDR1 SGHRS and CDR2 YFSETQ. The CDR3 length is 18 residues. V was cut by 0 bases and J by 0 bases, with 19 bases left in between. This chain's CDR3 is CASSLGSRSGRRSYEQYF. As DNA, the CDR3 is TGCGCCAGCAGCTTGGGGTCGCGTTCGGGACGCCGCTCCTACGAGCAGTACTTC.

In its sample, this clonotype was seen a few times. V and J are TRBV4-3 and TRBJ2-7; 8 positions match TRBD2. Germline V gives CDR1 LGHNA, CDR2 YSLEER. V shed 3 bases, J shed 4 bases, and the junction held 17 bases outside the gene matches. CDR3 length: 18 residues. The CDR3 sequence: CASSHPLADHVSMYEQYF. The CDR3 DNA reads TGCGCCAGCAGCCACCCACTAGCGGACCATGTCAGTATGTACGAGCAGTACTTC.

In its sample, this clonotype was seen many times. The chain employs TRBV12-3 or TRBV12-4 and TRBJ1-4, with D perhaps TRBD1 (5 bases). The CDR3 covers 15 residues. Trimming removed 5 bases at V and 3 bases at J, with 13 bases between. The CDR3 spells CASSPGTAANEKLFF. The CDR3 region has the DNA TGTGCCAGCAGTCCAGGGACTGCGGCTAATGAAAAACTGTTTTTT.

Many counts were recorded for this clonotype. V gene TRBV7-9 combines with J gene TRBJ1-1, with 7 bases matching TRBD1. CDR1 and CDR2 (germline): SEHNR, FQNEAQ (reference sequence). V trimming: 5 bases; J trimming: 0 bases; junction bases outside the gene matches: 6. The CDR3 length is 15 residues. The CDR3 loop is CASSNRQGLNTEAFF. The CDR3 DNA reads TGTGCCAGCAGCAATCGACAGGGCTTGAACACTGAAGCTTTCTTT.